These T cell receptor beta chains were read from a single sample in a study of metastatic and nonmetastatic thyroid tumors. Using MiXCR, TCRdb reanalyzed the PCR reads. Of over 15,000 clones listed, roughly 36% are singletons. The sample was tumor tissue. Receptor source: a female donor with papillary thyroid cancer or a benign thyroid nodule (not recorded which). Some clones in this sample may be carry-over from other donors' samples. Both conserved end residues are part of each CDR3. A D gene is named only where the DNA matches it firmly. The listing skips clone size in some rows; elsewhere it reads once, few, many or a size class.

clone size	V gene	D gene	J gene	CDR3 DNA	CDR3 protein
medium-sized	TRBV5-1	TRBD1	TRBJ1-1	TGCGCCAGCAACTCGGGACAGCAGAACACTGAAGCTTTCTTT	CASNSGQQNTEAFF
medium-sized	TRBV19	-	TRBJ2-1	TGTGCCAGTAGCCGGAATCATGAGCAGTTCTTC	CASSRNHEQFF
-	TRBV7-9	-	TRBJ1-6	TGTGCCAGCAGCACCACGGGGAATTCACCCCTCCACTTT	CASSTTGNSPLHF
medium-sized	TRBV6-1	TRBD2	TRBJ2-3	TGTGCCAGCAGGGTAGCGGGAGGGTACACAGATACGCAGTATTTT	CASRVAGGYTDTQYF
-	TRBV20-1	-	TRBJ1-3	TGCAGTGCTAGAGATTCGGGGAGTCCCGCGGGCACCATATATTTT	CSARDSGSPAGTIYF
few	TRBV27	-	TRBJ2-7	TGTGCCAGCACCCCGCCGATTTTATACGAGCAGTACTTC	CASTPPILYEQYF
-	TRBV7-8	TRBD2	TRBJ2-7	TGTGCCAGCAGCTCCGCCTTCGGAGCGGGGGACCACGAGCAGTACTTC	CASSSAFGAGDHEQYF
few	TRBV19	-	TRBJ2-5	TGTGCCAGTAGTCTCCAGTCCGGGCCTAGGGGAGAGACCCAGTACTTC	CASSLQSGPRGETQYF
-	TRBV12-3/TRBV12-4	-	TRBJ2-2	TGTGCCAGCAGTTGGACCGCGACAGTCGGGGAGCTGTTTTTT	CASSWTATVGELFF
medium-sized	TRBV7-2	-	TRBJ2-7	TGTGCCAGCAGCTTTGGGACTCCCGCCCCCCGCGAGCAGTACTTC	CASSFGTPAPREQYF
-	TRBV7-6	-	TRBJ2-3	TGTGCCAGCAGCTTAGCGAACGGGCTCACAGATACGCAGTATTTT	CASSLANGLTDTQYF
many	TRBV12-5	TRBD1	TRBJ2-2	TGTGCTAGTGGTTTGGGAGCAGGGGGCGCGAACACCGGGGAGCTGTTTTTT	CASGLGAGGANTGELFF
-	TRBV12-3/TRBV12-4	TRBD1	TRBJ2-3	TGTGCCAGCAGTTCGGACAGGGGGAGGACAGATACGCAGTATTTT	CASSSDRGRTDTQYF
few	TRBV20-1	-	TRBJ1-2	TGCAGTGCTCCTCCCTCTAGGGAGGTACACACCTTC	CSAPPSREVHTF
-	TRBV6-5	-	TRBJ2-2	TGTGCCAGCAGTTCCGTGGGCACCGGGGAGCTGTTTTTT	CASSSVGTGELFF
-	TRBV28	-	TRBJ2-4	TGTGCCAGCAGTTTATGCGGTCACGACGCTAGCCAAAACATTCAGTACTTC	CASSLCGHDASQNIQYF
-	TRBV27	TRBD1	TRBJ2-7	TGTGCCAGCACCAGGACAGGGTTCGACTACGAGCAGTACTTC	CASTRTGFDYEQYF
once	TRBV2	-	TRBJ1-3	TGTGCCATCCCCTCCGGGGGCTCTGGAAACACCATATATTTT	CAIPSGGSGNTIYF
medium-sized	TRBV28	-	TRBJ1-5	TGTGCCAGCAATATCGGACAGCGCTATCAGCCCCAGCATTTT	CASNIGQRYQPQHF
medium-sized	TRBV5-1	-	TRBJ1-1	TGCGCCAGCAGCCCATTGGTGAACACTGAAGCTTTCTTT	CASSPLVNTEAFF